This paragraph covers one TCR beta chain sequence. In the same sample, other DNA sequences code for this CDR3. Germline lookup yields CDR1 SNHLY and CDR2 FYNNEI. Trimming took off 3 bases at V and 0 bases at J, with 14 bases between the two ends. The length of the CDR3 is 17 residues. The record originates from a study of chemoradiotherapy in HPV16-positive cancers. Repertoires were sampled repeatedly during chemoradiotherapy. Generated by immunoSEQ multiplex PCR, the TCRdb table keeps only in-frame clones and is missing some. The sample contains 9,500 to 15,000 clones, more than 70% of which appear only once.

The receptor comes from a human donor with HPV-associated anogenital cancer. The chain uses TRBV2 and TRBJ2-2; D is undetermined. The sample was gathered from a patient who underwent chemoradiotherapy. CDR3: CASSEVRPTSNTGELFF. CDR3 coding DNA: TGTGCCAGCAGTGAGGTACGACCTACTTCGAACACCGGGGAGCTGTTTTTT.